This TCR beta chain originates from a study of T cells in Graves' hyperthyroidism and ophthalmopathy. Looking at the study overall: It was at initial diagnosis, before any treatment, that peripheral blood was collected.

This clonotype appeared many times. The CDR3 is 15 residues long. Trimming cost V 3 bases and J 2 bases, with 10 bases left between them. Germline CDR1 and CDR2: KGHSH and LQKENI. Investigators excluded patients with uncontrolled infection, other autoimmune disease, pregnancy or lactation. Authors of the study amplified TCR beta CDR3 regions from RNA transcripts. The HTBI primer set was used in a first-round RT-PCR of the TCR CDR3. TCRdb re-analysed the multiplex PCR reads in MiXCR, keeping a single row per CDR3 protein. Among hundreds of thousands of distinct CDR3 sequences listed, less than 15% were seen once.

The chain is built from TRBV18 and TRBJ1-4; D is unclear. This receptor was obtained from a woman younger than 30 with Graves' hyperthyroidism. Source material: blood. CDR3 loop: CASSPERGTNEKLFF. In DNA form, the CDR3 reads TGTGCCAGCTCACCTGAGCGTGGGACTAATGAAAAACTGTTTTTT.